This record concerns one T cell receptor (beta chain) sequence. This record belongs to a study of blood T cell repertoires in COVID-19. Study information: Acute and convalescent COVID-19 specimens originated in the United States, Italy and Spain. Sources were T cells, B-cell-depleted T cells, or PBMCs; the material itself was cDNA or gDNA.

Produced via immunoSEQ multiplex PCR; TCRdb's table is partial and in-frame only. Of 100,000 to 150,000 clones listed, around 83% are singletons. The CDR3 spans 15 residues. The germline gives CDR1 SNHLY, CDR2 FYNNEI. V lost 8 bases and J lost 0; bases outside the gene matches: 3. This TCR came from a man in his fifties or sixties with acute or convalescent COVID-19. The sample was peripheral blood. This chain uses TRBV2 with TRBJ1-5; 11 bases fit TRBD1. In DNA form, the CDR3 reads TGTGCCAGCGGACAGGGGGCAAATAGCAATCAGCCCCAGCATTTT. As protein: CASGQGANSNQPQHF.